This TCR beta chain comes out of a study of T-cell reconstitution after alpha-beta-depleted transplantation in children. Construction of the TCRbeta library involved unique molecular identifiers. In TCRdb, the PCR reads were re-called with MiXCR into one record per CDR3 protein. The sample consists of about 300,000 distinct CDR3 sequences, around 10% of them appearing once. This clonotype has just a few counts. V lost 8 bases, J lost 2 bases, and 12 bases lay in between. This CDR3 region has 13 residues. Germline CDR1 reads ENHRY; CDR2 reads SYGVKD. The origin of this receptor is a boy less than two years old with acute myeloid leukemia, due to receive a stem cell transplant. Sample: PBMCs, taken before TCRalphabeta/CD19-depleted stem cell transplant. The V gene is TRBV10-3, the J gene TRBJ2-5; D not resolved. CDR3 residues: CAIAESAQETQYF. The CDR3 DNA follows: TGTGCCATCGCGGAGTCCGCACAAGAGACCCAGTACTTC.